The entry below gives a single TCR beta chain sequence along with its context. The antigen is undetermined. The V segment lost 3 bases and the J segment 5 bases; nucleotides outside the gene matches: 5. CDR1 is SGDLS, CDR2 YYNGEE, per germline. The CDR3 is 16 residues long. Every isolated RNA sample was fully reverse transcribed, so sequencing captured expressed TCRB transcripts. Only in-frame clones appear in the TCRdb table, and some are missing; sequencing was by immunoSEQ multiplex PCR. In the table there are around 99,000 clones, about 40% of which are singletons. Isolation of CD4+ naive, central memory, regulatory and stem cell-like memory cells was achieved by sorting via CD45RO/CCR7/CD25/CD127/CD95/CD27. This sample is part of a study of beta chain features in type 1 diabetes. Regarding the study as a whole: Type 1 diabetes patients had VDJ junctions that carried fewer insertions and more deletions.

The sequencing input was stem cell memory CD4+ T cells from blood. J is TRBJ2-5 and V is TRBV9; 15 positions agree with TRBD2. The receptor's source is a young woman in good health. The CDR3 sequence: CASSGTSGRAWETQYF. DNA for the CDR3: TGTGCCAGCAGCGGGACTAGCGGGAGGGCCTGGGAGACCCAGTACTTC.